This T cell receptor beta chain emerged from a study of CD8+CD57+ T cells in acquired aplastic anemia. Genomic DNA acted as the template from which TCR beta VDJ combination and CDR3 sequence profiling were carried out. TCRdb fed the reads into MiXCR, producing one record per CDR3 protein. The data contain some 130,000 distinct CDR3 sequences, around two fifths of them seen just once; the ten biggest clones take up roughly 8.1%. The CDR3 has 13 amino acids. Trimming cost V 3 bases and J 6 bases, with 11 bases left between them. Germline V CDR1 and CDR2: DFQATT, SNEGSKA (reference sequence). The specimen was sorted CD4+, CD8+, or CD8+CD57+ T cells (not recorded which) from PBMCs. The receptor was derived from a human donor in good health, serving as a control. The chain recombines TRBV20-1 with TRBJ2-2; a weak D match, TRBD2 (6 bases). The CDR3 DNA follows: TGCAGTGCTAGCGTCAGGGAGGCCGGGGAGCTGTTTTTT. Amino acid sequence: CSASVREAGELFF.